Below are 24 T cell receptor beta chains sequenced from a single sample in a study of vaccination and CD4 T cells after COVID-19. Treatment reported: roughly ten-day PBMC culture with coronavirus spike peptide pools or control peptides (ViraFEST assay). For these TCRs, the target antigens are not known. Oncomine TCR Beta short-read sequencing was applied to DNA from cultured CD4+ T cells. Using its own MiXCR run on the PCR reads, TCRdb lists one record per CDR3 protein. The data contain around 19,000 distinct CDR3 sequences, about 45% of them singletons. The sample consisted of CD4+ T cells from blood, cultured in vitro. Receptors were obtained from a human donor who had recovered from COVID-19.

In its sample, this clonotype was seen a few times. An end of the junction differs from the germline gene, which may be a read error. J is TRBJ2-7 and V is TRBV24-1; no clear D gene. Germline CDR1 KGHDR, CDR2 SFDVKD. The CDR3 length is 11 residues. CDR3 bases: TGTGCCACCAGTGAGTCTGAACAGCCGACCTTC. It yields the protein CATSESEQPTF.

The chain employs TRBV6-1 and TRBJ1-1, with 7 bases lining up with TRBD1. Germline V lookup: CDR1 MNHNS, CDR2 SASEGT. The CDR3 runs 15 residues. The V gene end was trimmed by 0 bases and the J gene end by 8 bases; junction bases not matched to a gene: 9. The CDR3 protein is CASSEAGRGSLEAFF. The CDR3 DNA is TGTGCCAGCAGTGAAGCGGGCAGGGGGTCTCTAGAAGCTTTCTTT.

This clonotype was seen a handful of times. This chain joins TRBV6-5 and TRBJ1-6; D gene uncertain. V was pared by 0 bases and J by 0 bases, with 12 bases between. The CDR3 loop spans 18 amino acids. Germline assignment: CDR1 MNHEY and CDR2 SVGAGI. CDR3 protein: CASSYSTGLSSYNSPLHF. CDR3 nucleotide sequence: TGTGCCAGCAGTTACTCGACTGGGCTGAGCTCCTATAATTCACCCCTCCACTTT.

This clonotype was detected a few times. The chain uses TRBV7-2 and TRBJ2-3; D gene ambiguous. The CDR3 totals 12 residues. Trimming took 1 base from V and 13 from J, leaving 12 bases between them. Germline V CDR1 and CDR2: SGHTA, FQGNSA. CDR3 region: CASSLGLGLKYF. CDR3 nucleotides: TGTGCCAGCAGCTTAGGGCTAGGGTTGAAGTATTTT.

For the CDR3, the DNA is TGTGCCTGGGCCCCAAGACGGAATGAGCAGTTCTTC. Translated, it gives CAWAPRRNEQFF. The chain couples TRBV30 to TRBJ2-1; no definite D call. Trimming took off 5 bases at V and 7 bases at J, with 12 bases between the two ends. From germline, CDR1 is GTSNPN and CDR2 SVGIG (reference sequence). The CDR3 loop spans 12 amino acids.

CDR3 sequence: CASSIGVGEKLFF. The CDR3 nucleotides read TGTGCCAGTAGTATAGGAGTCGGTGAAAAACTGTTTTTT. The chain links TRBV19 to TRBJ1-4; D remains ambiguous. This CDR3 comprises 13 residues. With 1 base removed from V and 7 bases from J, the gap between germline ends came to 7 bases. Germline CDR1 LNHDA, CDR2 SQIVND (reference sequence).

This clonotype was picked up a small number of times. The chain uses TRBV10-1 and TRBJ2-3; a weak D match, TRBD2 (5 bases). CDR1 WNHNN and CDR2 SYGVQD come from the germline V gene (reference sequence). The CDR3 loop spans 15 amino acids. V lost 1 base and J lost 0, with 8 bases in between. CDR3 coding DNA: TGCGCCAGCAGTGAGTACGGGATGAGCACAGATACGCAGTATTTT. Amino acids: CASSEYGMSTDTQYF.

Only a few counts were recorded for this clonotype. The chain carries TRBV7-9 and TRBJ1-4; 8 bases match TRBD1. V lost 5 bases, J lost 5 bases, and 7 bases stayed unmatched. In germline, CDR1 is SEHNR, CDR2 FQNEAQ (reference sequence). The CDR3 sequence is 15 residues long. The CDR3 bases are TGTGCCAGCAGCGCGGACAGGGCCATGAATGAAAAACTGTTTTTT. Amino acid sequence: CASSADRAMNEKLFF.

This clonotype appeared a few times. J is TRBJ2-1 and V is TRBV20-1; 9 bases align to TRBD1. CDR3 size: 16 residues. The V gene end was trimmed by 0 bases and the J gene end by 8 bases; junction bases not matched to a gene: 11. Germline V gene lookup returns CDR1 DFQATT and CDR2 SNEGSKA (reference sequence). DNA of the CDR3: TGCAGTGCTAGAGACACTGGGACAGGGATAGTTCATGAGCAGTTCTTC. Protein sequence: CSARDTGTGIVHEQFF.

The chain joins TRBV12-3 or TRBV12-4 to TRBJ1-2; TRBD1 agrees at 9 bases. The CDR3 covers 13 residues. V lost 5 bases and J lost 3; bases outside the gene matches: 1. CDR3 nucleotide sequence: TGTGCCAGCAGTCGGACAGGGGACTATGGCTACACCTTC. It is translated as CASSRTGDYGYTF.

This clonotype was seen only a few times. The genes are TRBV5-4 and TRBJ2-7; 9 nucleotides agree with TRBD1. The ends lost 0 bases at V and 2 bases at J; junction bases unmatched: 3. Germline V gene lookup returns CDR1 SGHNT and CDR2 YYREEE (reference sequence). The CDR3 totals 15 residues. The CDR3 loop reads CASSLGGTGTYEQYF. The CDR3 nucleotides read TGTGCCAGCAGCTTGGGTGGGACAGGGACCTACGAGCAGTACTTC.

The chain is built from TRBV7-9 and TRBJ1-1, with 7 bases fitting TRBD1. The germline gives CDR1 SEHNR, CDR2 FQNEAQ (reference sequence). The CDR3 totals 15 residues. Trimming removed 2 bases from V and 3 bases from J; junction bases left unmatched: 6. The CDR3 DNA sequence: TGTGCCAGCAGCTTAAGACAGGGTGGAGACACTGAAGCTTTCTTT. Protein: CASSLRQGGDTEAFF. Full variable domain (outside the CDR3, taken from reference TRBV7-9 and TRBJ1-1): DTGVSQNPRHKITKRGQNVTFRCDPISEHNRLYWYRQTLGQGPEFLTYFQNEAQLEKSRLLSDRFSAERPKGSFSTLEIQRTEQGDSAMYLCASSLRQGGDTEAFFGQGTRLTVV.

V is TRBV28 and J is TRBJ1-1, with a tentative D call TRBD1 (5 bases). Trimming stripped 3 bases from V and 4 bases from J, with 9 bases between. The CDR3 spans 13 residues. The germline V gene has CDR1 MDHEN and CDR2 SYDVKM. The CDR3 coding sequence is TGTGCCAGCAGTTTTCCGGGGGGCACTGAAGCTTTCTTT. Its protein product is CASSFPGGTEAFF.

In this sample, this clonotype turned up a few times. The chain has TRBV4-1 and TRBJ1-6, with 8 bases matching TRBD1. CDR3 size: 14 residues. Germline CDR1 and CDR2: MGHRA and YSYEKL. The ends lost 3 bases at V and 7 bases at J; junction bases unmatched: 2. CDR3 loop: CASSQQGANSPLHF. DNA for the CDR3: TGCGCCAGCAGCCAGCAGGGGGCCAATTCACCCCTCCACTTT.

This clonotype occurred a few times. The chain couples TRBV28 to TRBJ1-5; 8 bases match TRBD1. The ends lost 5 bases at V and 0 bases at J; junction bases unmatched: 12. This CDR3 spans 18 amino acids. Germline values: CDR1 MDHEN, CDR2 SYDVKM. The CDR3 nucleotides read TGTGCCAGCAGTCCCGGGGAGGACAGGGCTTATAGCAATCAGCCCCAGCATTTT. This encodes CASSPGEDRAYSNQPQHF.

This chain joins TRBV7-2 and TRBJ1-4; D is unresolved. Germline V CDR1 and CDR2: SGHTA, FQGNSA. The CDR3 loop spans 14 amino acids. V lost 0 bases to trimming and J lost 2 bases, with 4 bases between them. The DNA for the CDR3 is TGTGCCAGCAGCTTAGCGACCACTAATGAAAAACTGTTTTTT. Its protein product is CASSLATTNEKLFF.

This clonotype was observed a handful of times. The genes are TRBV6-1 and TRBJ1-1; D gene unclear. This CDR3 is 14 amino acids long. Germline V lookup: CDR1 MNHNS, CDR2 SASEGT. Trimming left V 0 bases short and J 4 bases short, with 9 bases between. DNA of the CDR3: TGTGCCAGCAGTGAAGCAATACCGGCCACTGAAGCTTTCTTT. It yields the protein CASSEAIPATEAFF.

The chain links TRBV11-2 to TRBJ2-1; 10 positions match TRBD1. Looked up from germline, CDR1 is SGHAT and CDR2 is FQNNGV. V dropped 5 bases and J dropped 1; count of bases not matched to a gene: 14. The CDR3 consists of 19 residues. As DNA, the CDR3 is TGTGCCAGCAGCGATCCGGGACAGGGGTATTCGTCTTCCTACAATGAGCAGTTCTTC. Translated, it gives CASSDPGQGYSSSYNEQFF.

CDR3 coding DNA: TGTGCCAGCAGCTTAGAGGCCGGGAGAGCTCGGTACTTC. Translation gives CASSLEAGRARYF. The chain couples TRBV7-8 to TRBJ2-7; D possibly corresponds to TRBD2 (6 bases). CDR1 and CDR2 (germline): SGHVS, FQNEAQ. V was cut by 1 base and J by 12 bases, with 16 bases left in between. CDR3 length: 13 amino acids.

On this clonotype itself: The junction and the germline gene differ at one end; a read error may be behind it. This chain joins TRBV20-1 and TRBJ2-5; no reliable D call. The CDR3 runs 13 residues. CDR1 DFQATT and CDR2 SNEGSKA come from the germline V gene (reference sequence). CDR3 sequence: CSPRGPSQEIQYF. The CDR3 DNA follows: TGCAGTCCCCGCGGCCCTTCCCAAGAGATCCAGTACTTC.

The chain has TRBV4-3 and TRBJ1-3; D perhaps matches TRBD1 (6 bases). With 1 base removed from V and 2 bases from J, the gap between germline ends came to 12 bases. The CDR3 is 16 residues long. Germline values: CDR1 LGHNA, CDR2 YSLEER. CDR3 bases: TGCGCCAGCAGCCAAGCCGTTGACAGGACTGGAAACACCATATATTTT. It is translated as CASSQAVDRTGNTIYF.

The sample holds a few counts of this clonotype. The J gene is TRBJ2-7, the V gene TRBV6-1; D possibly corresponds to TRBD2 (7 bases). CDR1 is MNHNS, CDR2 SASEGT, per germline. Trimming took off 6 bases at V and 3 bases at J, with 15 bases between the two ends. This CDR3 has 14 residues. The CDR3 protein is CASRGRGGVYEQYF. CDR3 nucleotide sequence: TGTGCCAGCAGAGGGAGGGGGGGGGTCTACGAGCAGTACTTC.

Only a few counts were recorded for this clonotype. The chain carries TRBV12-5 and TRBJ2-7; D is ambiguous. The CDR3 is made up of 13 amino acids. Looked up from germline, CDR1 is LGHNT and CDR2 is FRNRAP. V was cut by 5 bases and J by 2 bases, with 10 bases left in between. The CDR3 DNA follows: TGTGCTAGTGGTGTAGGGTTGACCTACGAGCAGTACTTC. Protein sequence: CASGVGLTYEQYF.

The CDR3: CASSVAGGNHEQYF. The CDR3 DNA reads TGTGCCAGCAGCGTAGCAGGGGGCAACCACGAGCAGTACTTC. The chain is built from TRBV9 and TRBJ2-7; TRBD1 aligns across 8 bases. Trimming at V came to 0 bases and at J to 5 bases, leaving 4 bases not matched to a gene. CDR3 length equals 14 residues. The germline V gene encodes CDR1 SGDLS and CDR2 YYNGEE.